In its sample, the clone carrying this T cell receptor (beta chain) was seen a few times. What it recognizes is unknown. Sequencing used immunoSEQ multiplex PCR; TCRdb keeps in-frame clones, though not all of them. The table includes about 2.1 million clones, 93% detected once. These data come from a study of shared clonotypes between healthy human individuals. Study context: CD4 naive and CD4 memory each took three plates per donor, while CD8 naive took two and CD8 memory one.

CD8 cells classed as naive were CD45RO-negative and positively selected for CCR7, excluding terminally differentiated effector memory CD45RA+ cells. Healthy adults negative for HIV, lacking recent acute infections or vaccinations, served as donors. Study-level results: Expectations were that clonotype sharing among donors would be affected by sequencing depth. Between several donors, naive CD4 clonotypes were shared at a level of around 4.8%.

CDR1 is ENHRY, CDR2 SYGVKD, per germline. V gave up 3 bases and J gave up 5 bases, with 7 bases separating them. This CDR3 contains 12 residues. The source material was naive CD8+ T cells from PBMCs. The V and J genes are TRBV10-3 and TRBJ1-1; D is unresolved. The origin of this receptor is a man between 18 and 29 years old in good health. Some clones in this sample may be carry-over from other donors' samples. CDR3 residues: CAISDEWTEAFF. The CDR3 coding sequence is TGTGCCATCAGTGATGAGTGGACTGAAGCTTTCTTT.